A selection of T cell receptor beta chains follows, all from one sample in a study of CD8 T cells in Susac syndrome. TCRdb analysed the immunoSEQ multiplex PCR reads with MiXCR anew, one entry per CDR3 protein. This sample has 110,000 or so distinct CDR3 sequences, with 94% found just once. Specimen: CD4+ T cells from PBMCs. These receptors were taken from a human donor in good health. The CDR3 runs from the conserved cysteine through the conserved F or W. The D gene is left open where the match is weak. Not all rows give a size; the values are once, few, many and, for expanded clones, a class.

TRBJ2-2,once,TRBV3-1,13,.,CASSQLNTGELFF,TGTGCCAGCAGCCAACTTAACACCGGGGAGCTGTTTTTT
TRBJ2-6,.,TRBV7-3,14,.,CASSFAGGANVLTF,TGTGCCAGCAGCTTCGCGGGGGGGGCCAACGTCCTGACTTTC
TRBJ1-2,.,TRBV3-1,14,TRBD1,CASSQDDRDYGYTF,TGTGCCAGCAGCCAAGATGACAGGGACTATGGCTACACCTTC
TRBJ2-1,.,TRBV25-1,14,.,CASSEAPPSDEQFF,TGTGCCAGCAGTGAAGCCCCCCCGAGCGATGAGCAGTTCTTC
TRBJ1-1,.,TRBV3-1,14,.,CASSQGSMNTEAFF,TGTGCCAGCAGTCAGGGGAGCATGAACACTGAAGCTTTCTTT
TRBJ2-7,once,TRBV7-3,16,.,CASSPSRTNRSYEQYF,TGTGCCAGCAGCCCCTCCCGGACTAACCGCTCCTACGAGCAGTACTTC
TRBJ1-1,.,TRBV7-2,13,TRBD1,CASSLKRQGEAFF,TGTGCCAGCAGCCTTAAGAGACAGGGCGAAGCTTTCTTT
TRBJ2-1,.,TRBV20-1,15,TRBD2,CSARDQLASYNEQFF,TGCAGTGCTAGAGATCAACTAGCGTCTTACAATGAGCAGTTCTTC
TRBJ2-1,.,TRBV5-1,15,.,CASSPGTDLYNEQFF,TGCGCCAGCAGCCCCGGGACGGACTTGTACAATGAGCAGTTCTTC
TRBJ2-1,.,TRBV2,12,.,CASGGENNEQFF,TGTGCCAGCGGAGGAGAAAACAATGAGCAGTTCTTC
TRBJ1-1,once,TRBV30,12,.,CAWKQGWAEAFF,TGTGCCTGGAAGCAGGGATGGGCTGAAGCTTTCTTT
TRBJ2-3,.,TRBV7-2,15,TRBD1,CASSDRQGGTDTQYF,TGTGCCAGCAGCGACCGACAGGGTGGGACAGATACGCAGTATTTT
TRBJ2-1,.,TRBV5-1,15,.,CASSGQNGSYNEQFF,TGCGCCAGCAGCGGACAGAACGGCTCCTACAATGAGCAGTTCTTC
TRBJ2-7,few,TRBV10-2,15,TRBD2,CASSAGLAGSHEQYF,TGCGCCAGCAGTGCAGGACTAGCGGGTTCACACGAGCAGTACTTC
TRBJ2-1,.,TRBV7-9,18,.,CASSVKLRDTTLYNEQFF,TGTGCCAGCAGCGTTAAACTCCGGGACACTACCCTCTACAATGAGCAGTTCTTC
TRBJ2-3,.,TRBV12-3/TRBV12-4,16,TRBD2,CASRSGLAGGGDTQYF,TGTGCCAGCAGGTCCGGCCTAGCGGGGGGAGGAGATACGCAGTATTTT
TRBJ2-3,once,TRBV7-6,16,TRBD2,CASSLDVAGARDTQYF,TGTGCCAGCAGCCTTGATGTAGCGGGAGCCAGGGATACGCAGTATTTT
TRBJ1-5,.,TRBV5-1,16,.,CASSLGTSGSNQPQHF,TGCGCCAGCAGCTTAGGAACATCTGGGAGCAATCAGCCCCAGCATTTT
TRBJ2-1,.,TRBV30,17,TRBD2,CAWSLVLAGANYNEQFF,TGTGCCTGGAGTCTCGTACTAGCGGGAGCGAACTACAATGAGCAGTTCTTC
TRBJ2-5,.,TRBV5-1,14,.,CASSPFLGRETQYF,TGCGCCAGCAGCCCGTTCCTCGGGCGAGAGACCCAGTACTTC
TRBJ1-1,once,TRBV7-9,15,.,CASSFPLRMNTEAFF,TGTGCCAGCAGCTTCCCGTTGAGGATGAACACTGAAGCTTTCTTT
TRBJ1-1,few,TRBV30,11,.,CAWSANLNAFF,TGTGCCTGGAGTGCTAATTTGAATGCTTTCTTT
TRBJ2-3,.,TRBV7-2,13,.,CASSIPGADTQYF,TGTGCCAGCAGCATACCGGGGGCAGATACGCAGTATTTT
TRBJ1-5,.,TRBV20-1,15,TRBD1,CSAETGTGGFQPQHF,TGCAGTGCTGAAACCGGGACAGGGGGCTTTCAGCCCCAGCATTTT
TRBJ1-4,.,TRBV7-9,15,.,CASSLGGGLDEKLFF,TGTGCCAGCAGCTTAGGAGGAGGGTTGGATGAAAAACTGTTTTTT
TRBJ1-2,.,TRBV29-1,14,TRBD1,CSVDTSGTGYGYTF,TGCAGCGTTGATACTTCCGGGACAGGGTATGGCTACACCTTC
TRBJ2-5,.,TRBV28,15,.,CASSLDQGLFETQYF,TGTGCCAGCAGTTTGGATCAGGGGTTGTTTGAGACCCAGTACTTC
TRBJ1-2,few,TRBV7-2,13,.,CASSLSGTSGYTF,TGTGCCAGCAGCTTAAGTGGGACTAGTGGCTACACCTTC
TRBJ2-1,.,TRBV6-2/TRBV6-3,15,TRBD2,CASRMTSGRVDEQFF,TGTGCCAGCAGGATGACTAGCGGGAGGGTCGATGAGCAGTTCTTC
TRBJ2-7,.,TRBV28,13,.,CASKEGLSNEQYF,TGTGCCAGCAAGGAGGGCCTATCCAACGAGCAGTACTTC
TRBJ2-3,.,TRBV20-1,15,.,CSASLQGKSTDTQYF,TGCAGTGCTAGTCTTCAGGGAAAAAGCACAGATACGCAGTATTTT
TRBJ2-1,.,TRBV2,14,TRBD2,CASSQGGLAGEQFF,TGCGCCAGCAGTCAGGGGGGACTAGCGGGTGAGCAGTTCTTC
TRBJ2-3,once,TRBV28,14,.,CASSSGVLTDTQYF,TGTGCCAGCAGTTCCGGAGTTCTCACAGATACGCAGTATTTT
TRBJ2-4,.,TRBV11-1,18,TRBD1,CASSYGTGRIRTKNIQYF,TGTGCCAGCAGCTACGGGACAGGGAGGATTCGAACCAAAAACATTCAGTACTTC
TRBJ1-4,few,TRBV30,12,.,CAWKQLNEKLFF,TGTGCCTGGAAGCAGCTGAATGAAAAACTGTTTTTT
TRBJ1-5,once,TRBV7-8,14,.,CASSFSADKQPQHF,TGTGCCAGCAGCTTCTCGGCAGACAAGCAGCCCCAGCATTTT
TRBJ2-5,many,TRBV5-1,11,.,CASSFQETQYF,TGTGCCAGCAGCTTCCAAGAGACCCAGTACTTC
TRBJ2-7,.,TRBV20-1,13,.,CSARVPMVYEQYF,TGCAGTGCTAGGGTGCCAATGGTTTACGAGCAGTACTTC
TRBJ1-2,.,TRBV6-2/TRBV6-3,12,.,CASSPFGNGYTF,TGTGCCAGCAGCCCGTTTGGAAATGGCTACACCTTC
TRBJ1-1,.,TRBV27,15,.,CASRRSQGGSTEAFF,TGTGCCAGCAGGCGGAGTCAGGGAGGATCCACTGAAGCTTTCTTT
TRBJ1-4,once,TRBV28,14,TRBD1,CASSGDSAREKLFF,TGTGCCAGCAGTGGGGACAGCGCGAGGGAAAAACTGTTTTTT
TRBJ2-1,.,TRBV27,17,TRBD1,CASSREQLDRVGNEQFF,TGTGCCAGCAGCCGTGAGCAACTGGACAGGGTGGGCAATGAGCAGTTCTTC
TRBJ2-5,.,TRBV27,15,TRBD2,CASSLSGRATETQYF,TGTGCCAGCAGTTTGAGCGGGAGGGCCACCGAGACCCAGTACTTC
TRBJ2-5,.,TRBV19,11,.,CASSTHETQYF,TGTGCCAGTAGTACGCACGAGACCCAGTACTTC
TRBJ1-1,.,TRBV20-1,10,TRBD1,CSAKGASAFF,TGCAGTGCAAAGGGGGCTTCGGCTTTCTTT
TRBJ1-1,.,TRBV7-7,12,.,CASSLDQVEAFF,TGTGCTAGCAGCTTAGACCAGGTAGAAGCTTTCTTT
TRBJ2-2,.,TRBV29-1,13,.,CSVGRVDTGELFF,TGCAGCGTGGGAAGGGTGGACACCGGGGAGCTGTTTTTT
TRBJ2-2,.,TRBV6-2/TRBV6-3,15,.,CATRKAGMNTGELFF,TGTGCCACACGTAAAGCAGGAATGAACACCGGGGAGCTGTTTTTT
TRBJ1-3,.,TRBV18,16,.,CASSPRGTGAGNTIYF,TGTGCCAGCTCACCTCGAGGGACTGGAGCTGGAAACACCATATATTTT
TRBJ2-7,once,TRBV3-1,13,TRBD2,CASSQSSGSEQYF,TGTGCCAGCAGCCAATCCAGCGGGAGCGAGCAGTACTTC
TRBJ2-1,once,TRBV12-3/TRBV12-4,14,.,CASSPRDPYNEQFF,TGTGCCAGCAGTCCCCGAGACCCCTACAATGAGCAGTTCTTC
TRBJ2-7,.,TRBV12-3/TRBV12-4,13,.,CASSFLSTYEQYF,TGTGCCAGCAGTTTTCTGTCCACCTACGAGCAGTACTTC
TRBJ1-5,.,TRBV20-1,14,.,CSARDLQGNQPQHF,TGCAGTGCTAGAGATCTACAGGGTAATCAGCCCCAGCATTTT
TRBJ2-7,.,TRBV6-2/TRBV6-3,15,TRBD1,CASSPGGSDFGVQYF,TGTGCCAGCAGTCCAGGGGGAAGCGACTTTGGGGTGCAGTACTTC
TRBJ1-2,.,TRBV5-1,12,.,CASSGDNYGYTF,TGCGCCAGCAGCGGGGACAACTATGGCTACACCTTC
TRBJ2-7,few,TRBV27,11,.,CASRSHYEQYF,TGTGCCAGCAGATCCCACTACGAGCAGTACTTC
TRBJ2-3,.,TRBV7-9,15,.,CASSLDRVKVDTQYF,TGTGCCAGCAGCTTAGACAGGGTGAAAGTAGATACGCAGTATTTT